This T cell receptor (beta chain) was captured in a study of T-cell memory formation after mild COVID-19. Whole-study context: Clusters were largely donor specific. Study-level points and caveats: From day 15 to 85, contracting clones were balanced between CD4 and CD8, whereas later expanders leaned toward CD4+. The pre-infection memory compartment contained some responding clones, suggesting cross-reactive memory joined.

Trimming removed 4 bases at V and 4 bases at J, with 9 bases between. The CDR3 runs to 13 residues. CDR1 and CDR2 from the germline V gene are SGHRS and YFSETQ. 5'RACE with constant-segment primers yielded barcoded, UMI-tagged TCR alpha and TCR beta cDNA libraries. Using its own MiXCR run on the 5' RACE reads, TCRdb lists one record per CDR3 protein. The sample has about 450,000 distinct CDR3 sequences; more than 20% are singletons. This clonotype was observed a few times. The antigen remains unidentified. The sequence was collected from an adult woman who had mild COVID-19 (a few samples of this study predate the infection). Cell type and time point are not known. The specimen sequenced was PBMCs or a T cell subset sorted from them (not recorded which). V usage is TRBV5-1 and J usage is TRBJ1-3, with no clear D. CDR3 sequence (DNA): TGCGCCAGCAGCCCGGGTATGGGAAACACCATATATTTT. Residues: CASSPGMGNTIYF.